This TCR beta chain was documented in a study of molecular identifiers for immune sequencing clone quantification. Findings and caveats of the study: Naive cells had under 1% of molecules in clones above 20 RNA copies, effectors over 99%. Among about a million naive cells, spiked Jurkat TCR RNA from a single cell was reportedly detectable.

This clonotype was seen more than once but under ten times. Its matching antigen is unknown. Making the bulk TCR libraries relied on previously described methods and listed TCR primers. TCRdb re-called the PCR reads with MiXCR, one entry per CDR3 protein. The sample carries more than 550,000 distinct CDR3 sequences, roughly 23% recorded once. The CDR3 has 12 residues. The V end lost 1 base, the J end lost 6 bases, and 9 bases lay between the germline ends. Germline lookup yields CDR1 DFQATT and CDR2 SNEGSKA (reference sequence). Naive CD8 T cells were sorted as CD8+CD4-CCR7+CD45RA+. This TCR came from a human donor in good health. Some libraries in this study had Jurkat cell RNA spiked in. This rearrangement joins TRBV20-1 to TRBJ1-1; no clear D gene. The sequenced sample was naive CD8+ T cells from blood, with Jurkat cell RNA spiked in. This sample's subset: FACS-sorted CD8+CD4-CCR7+CD45RA+ naive T cells. In DNA, the CDR3 is TGCAGTGCTAGAGTCCCCGGGTCTGAAGCTTTCTTT. This translates into CSARVPGSEAFF.